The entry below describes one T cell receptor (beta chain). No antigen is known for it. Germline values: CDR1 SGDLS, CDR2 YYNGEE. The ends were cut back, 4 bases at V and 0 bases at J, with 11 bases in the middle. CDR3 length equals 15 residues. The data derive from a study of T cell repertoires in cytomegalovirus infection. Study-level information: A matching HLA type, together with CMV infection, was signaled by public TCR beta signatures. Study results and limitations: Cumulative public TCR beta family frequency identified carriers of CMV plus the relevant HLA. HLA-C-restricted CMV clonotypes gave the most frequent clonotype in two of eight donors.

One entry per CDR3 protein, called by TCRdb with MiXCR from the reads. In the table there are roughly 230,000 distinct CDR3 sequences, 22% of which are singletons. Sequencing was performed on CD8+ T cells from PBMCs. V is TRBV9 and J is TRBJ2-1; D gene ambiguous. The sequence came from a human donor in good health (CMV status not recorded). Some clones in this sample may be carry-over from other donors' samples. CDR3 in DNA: TGTGCCAGCAGCCCGGTGGGTAGCTCCTACAATGAGCAGTTCTTC. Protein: CASSPVGSSYNEQFF.